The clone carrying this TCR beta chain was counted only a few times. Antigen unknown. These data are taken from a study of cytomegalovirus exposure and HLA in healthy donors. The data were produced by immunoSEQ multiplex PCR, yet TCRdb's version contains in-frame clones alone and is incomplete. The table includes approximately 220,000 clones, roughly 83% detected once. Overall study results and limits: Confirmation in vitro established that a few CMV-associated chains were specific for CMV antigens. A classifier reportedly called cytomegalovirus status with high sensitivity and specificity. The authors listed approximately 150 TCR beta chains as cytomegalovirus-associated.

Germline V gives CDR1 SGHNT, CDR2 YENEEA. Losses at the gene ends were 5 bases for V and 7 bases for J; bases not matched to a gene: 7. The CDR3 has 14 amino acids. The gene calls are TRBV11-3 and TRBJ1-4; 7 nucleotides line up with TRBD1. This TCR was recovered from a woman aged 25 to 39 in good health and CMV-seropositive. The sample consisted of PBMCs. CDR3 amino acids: CASSLGQNFEKLFF. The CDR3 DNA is TGTGCCAGCAGCCTGGGACAGAACTTTGAAAAACTGTTTTTT. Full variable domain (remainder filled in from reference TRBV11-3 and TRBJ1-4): EAGVVQSPRYKIIEKKQPVAFWCNPISGHNTLYWYLQNLGQGPELLIRYENEEAVDDSQLPKDRFSAERLKGVDSTLKIQPAELGDSAVYLCASSLGQNFEKLFFGSGTQLSVL.